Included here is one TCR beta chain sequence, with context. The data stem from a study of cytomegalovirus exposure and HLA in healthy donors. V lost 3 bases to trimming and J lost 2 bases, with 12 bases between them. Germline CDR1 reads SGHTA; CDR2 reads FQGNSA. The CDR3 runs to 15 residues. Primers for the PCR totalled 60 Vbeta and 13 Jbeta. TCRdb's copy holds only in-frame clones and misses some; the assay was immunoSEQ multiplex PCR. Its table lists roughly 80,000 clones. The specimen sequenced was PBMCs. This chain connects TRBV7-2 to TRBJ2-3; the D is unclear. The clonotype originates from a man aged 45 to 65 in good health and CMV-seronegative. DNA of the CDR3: TGTGCCAGCAGCTTCATCGGGTTCCACACAGATACGCAGTATTTT. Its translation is CASSFIGFHTDTQYF.